This TCR beta chain was recovered during a study of CD8 T cells in acute hepatitis C reinfection. About the study: Sequences come from NS3-1073-specific CD8+ T cells, during acute infection and after clearance. General study findings and limits: CDR3 sequences shared with other epitopes were rare. NS3-1073 specific cells were too rare to sort at chronic follow-up. Preferential TRBV04 and TRBV06 usage appeared in all groups and was not explained by the naive pool.

This sample's time point: acute HCV infection, within 168 days of estimated infection date. Sequencing of hepatitis C virus-specific cells was done ex vivo rather than after in vitro expansion. Acute primary HCV infection: positive HCV RNA or antibody test after negative test within 24 weeks. The protocol was immunoSEQ multiplex PCR, while the TCRdb copy is restricted to in-frame clones and leaves out a portion. The sample consists of 1,000 or so clones, around 60% of them appearing once. Trimming removed 4 bases at V and 7 bases at J, with 14 bases between. The CDR3 covers 13 residues. Per germline, CDR1 MNHNY and CDR2 SVGAGI (reference sequence).

This clonotype originated in a woman aged 18 to 35 who spontaneously cleared hepatitis C infection. The sequencing here drew on HCV NS3-1073 tetramer-sorted CD8+ T cells from PBMCs, taken during acute infection. This sequence joins TRBV6-6 and TRBJ2-7; D tentatively reads TRBD1 or TRBD2 (5 bases each). CDR3 sequence (DNA): TGTGCCAGCAGTTCGGGGCGCGGGTGGGAGCAGTACTTC. This codes for CASSSGRGWEQYF.